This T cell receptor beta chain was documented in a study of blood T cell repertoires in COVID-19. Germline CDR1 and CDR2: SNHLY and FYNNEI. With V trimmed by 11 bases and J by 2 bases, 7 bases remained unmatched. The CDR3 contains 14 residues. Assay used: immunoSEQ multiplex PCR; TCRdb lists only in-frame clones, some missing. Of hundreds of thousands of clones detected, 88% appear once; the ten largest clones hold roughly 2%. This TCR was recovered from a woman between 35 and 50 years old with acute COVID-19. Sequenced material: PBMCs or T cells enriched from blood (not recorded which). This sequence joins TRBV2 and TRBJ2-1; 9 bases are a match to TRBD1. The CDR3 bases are TGTGCCGGAGAGGGACAGGGTGCCTACAATGAGCAGTTCTTC. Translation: CAGEGQGAYNEQFF.